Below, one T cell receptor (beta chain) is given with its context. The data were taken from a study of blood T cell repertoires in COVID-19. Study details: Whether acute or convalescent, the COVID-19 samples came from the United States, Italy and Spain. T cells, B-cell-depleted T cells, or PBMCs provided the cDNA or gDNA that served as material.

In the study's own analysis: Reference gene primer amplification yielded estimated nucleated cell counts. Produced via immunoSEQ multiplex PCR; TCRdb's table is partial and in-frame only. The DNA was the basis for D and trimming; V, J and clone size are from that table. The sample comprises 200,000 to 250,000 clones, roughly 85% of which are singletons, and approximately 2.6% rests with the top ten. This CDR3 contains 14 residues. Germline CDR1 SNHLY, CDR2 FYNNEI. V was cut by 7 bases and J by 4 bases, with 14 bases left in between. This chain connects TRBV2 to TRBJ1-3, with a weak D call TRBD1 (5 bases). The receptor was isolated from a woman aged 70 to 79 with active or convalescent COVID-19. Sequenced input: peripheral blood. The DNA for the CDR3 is TGTGCCAGCACTGGAGGGGTAAAGGGAAACACCATATATTTT. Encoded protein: CASTGGVKGNTIYF.